This T cell receptor (beta chain) was sequenced in a study of identical twins. TCRdb processed the 5' RACE reads anew with MiXCR; each CDR3 protein has one entry. The sample includes about 730,000 distinct CDR3 sequences, roughly 20% of them seen just once. The sample holds many counts of this clonotype. What it recognizes is unknown. Regarding the study as a whole: Compared with models, monozygotic twins showed more out-of-frame TCR alpha sharing.

The CDR3 contains 12 residues. V lost 8 bases and J 4 bases, leaving 11 bases between the germline ends. The data also belong to a second study, concerning T cells expressing NK-cell markers. That study adds: These clonotypes, the leaders elsewhere, also led the CD3+CD56-NKG2C+ fraction in a handful of donors. Whether expanded NKG2C-expressing T cell clones recognize HCMV is unknown.

The rearrangement joins TRBV12-3 or TRBV12-4 to TRBJ1-2; D gene ambiguous. The clonotype comes from a woman aged 18-35 years in good health. The sample comprised PBMCs. For the CDR3, the DNA is TGTGCCAGCTCAGAAGGTGGCTATGGCTACACCTTC. Translated, it gives CASSEGGYGYTF.